This entry features one T cell receptor (beta chain) sequence. The sample holds a few counts of this clonotype. Its antigen is unknown. No quality values exist for individual bases; no much larger clone is one base distant. The sample belongs to a study of identical twins (dated by TCRdb to between 2015 and 2016). For context, the study as a whole: To test whether fetal clonotypes persist, this study deep-sequenced TCR alpha and beta repertoires from monozygotic twins, from unrelated adults of various ages, and from cord blood. Replicate twin experiments were performed at different times using different library preparation protocols to rule out contamination. Beyond this particular receptor, the publication reports: Fewer insertions were carried by abundant cord blood beta clonotypes, a similar but weaker trend appeared in young adult naive repertoires, and no such trend appeared in memory repertoires. Compared with coincidental sharing between unrelated individuals, out-of-frame TCR alpha sequences shared between twins had an excess of sequences with low generation probability. The excess sharing between twins in beta out-of-frame sequences was weaker because fewer shared sequences reduced the signal-to-noise ratio. Invariant T cells such as MAIT and iNKT could partly confound zero-insertion analyses, although diverse VJ usage argued against such confounding for most clonotypes. Recombination models systematically underestimated out-of-frame TCR alpha sharing in monozygotic twins but agreed with sharing between unrelated individuals. Because the same donors could not be followed over many years, the conclusions depended on cross-sectional statistical analysis.

Only healthy Caucasian donors were included. Three pairs of female monozygotic twins, all aged about 18 to 29 years, were included in the twin cohort. Peripheral blood mononuclear cells were the source from which RNA for the TCR libraries was isolated. The library was produced with 5' RACE. Reads for this sample came from an Illumina HiSeq 2000. Template switching added a universal primer binding site, and the final cDNA carried a unique molecular identifier that allowed TCR cDNA molecules to be counted accurately. Specific primers in the conserved constant-segment region were used to synthesize first-strand cDNA for the TCR alpha and beta chains. To control for contamination, every cDNA library was double barcoded, receiving both a SMART-Mk sample barcode and Illumina barcodes. TruSeq adapter sequences and Illumina sample barcodes were added in two successive PCR steps. The TCR alpha and beta cDNA libraries were sequenced on the Illumina HiSeq platform using custom primers. The authors processed their data as follows. Raw reads were processed with MiGEC to extract unique molecular identifiers, and MiXCR was used to determine CDR3 positions. Recombination models were inferred per individual with the repgenHMM and IGoR tools using an EM algorithm. The analysis of shared clonotypes was done with the tcR package in R, with sharing normalized by the product of cloneset sizes. Out-of-frame nonproductive sequences were analyzed to study raw recombination free of thymic and clonal selection effects. Starting from the raw public reads, TCRdb applied fastp trimming at Q25, assembled clones with MiXCR and retained in-frame beta chains. Identical CDR3 proteins give one entry, which carries the most common genes and DNA. TCRdb, not the original authors, processed these V and J calls. In all, the sample holds nearly 650,000 distinct CDR3 sequences, and less than 9% of those were seen once. The top ten hold around 1.6% of the sample.

From the cysteine up to the phenylalanine, the CDR3 has a length of 14 residues. Here the CDR3 DNA is all that survives: 42 bases in frame from base 1. In the germline V gene (reference sequence), CDR1 corresponds to DFQATT and CDR2 to SNEGSKA. Relative to germline, V is missing 3 bases and J is missing 8 bases, with 10 bases of the junction outside any gene match. The sample was also linked to a second study, of yellow fever vaccine responses in identical twins. According to the second study: The T cell response to vaccination in identical twins was reported by the authors to appear partly convergent and partly personalized. In identical twins, the study followed T cell clones that responded to the vaccine with precision.

The receptor's source is a woman under 30 in good health. The sequence links TRBV20-1 to TRBJ2-3; 8 central nucleotides agree with TRBD2. Sequenced input: PBMCs. Here the CDR3 is given as CSARVAGLGGTQYF. Here is the DNA: TGCAGTGCTAGGGTGGCGGGACTAGGGGGTACGCAGTATTTT.